This T cell receptor beta chain came from a study of cytotoxic CD8 clonotypes in ibrutinib-treated CLL. Germline values: CDR1 SGHNT, CDR2 YENEEA. The V end was cut by 3 bases, the J end by 5 bases, with 4 bases between. CDR3 length equals 11 residues. The method was immunoSEQ multiplex PCR; TCRdb's version includes in-frame clones alone and lacks a portion of them. The profile covers approximately 5,500 clones, with approximately 72% appearing a single time and roughly 5.1% taken by the ten largest. This TCR was sampled from a human donor with chronic lymphocytic leukemia. The rearrangement links TRBV11-3 to TRBJ2-5; D is unresolved. Sequencing was performed on PBMCs, taken before ibrutinib treatment. The CDR3 is CASSLSETQYF. Written as DNA, the CDR3 is TGTGCCAGCAGCTTGAGCGAGACCCAGTACTTC. Together with reference TRBV11-3 and TRBJ2-5, the CDR3 gives the full variable domain: EAGVVQSPRYKIIEKKQPVAFWCNPISGHNTLYWYLQNLGQGPELLIRYENEEAVDDSQLPKDRFSAERLKGVDSTLKIQPAELGDSAVYLCASSLSETQYFGPGTRLLVL.